This TCR beta chain appears in the sequencing data of a study of cytomegalovirus exposure and HLA in healthy donors (dated by TCRdb to about 2017). Regarding the study in general: An earlier analysis of some 500 of the donors reported more than 250 Gb of sequence data and roughly 100 million unique TCR beta sequences from 150 million to 200 million T cells. About 280 gigabases of sequencing data and approximately 93 million unique TCR sequences were included in an early release covering 550 to 650 HLA-typed donors. Among the roughly 400 genotyped donors, around 81% belonged to the genetic ancestry cluster associated with self-reported Caucasian donors. The study aimed to test whether cataloging public T cell receptors could reveal signatures of past pathogen exposure. The T cell repertoires of 550 to 850 subjects were profiled by immunosequencing and related to cytomegalovirus serostatus. Besides the first cohort of around 670 subjects, a separate validation cohort made up of roughly 130 different subjects was used. To predict cytomegalovirus infection status, the study brought together high-throughput TCR immunosequencing, statistical association of individual TCRs with disease status, and machine learning. A later analysis re-examined previously published TCR beta repertoires from about 700 donors and added high-resolution HLA genotyping to investigate patterns of TCR occurrence. Rather than drawing on any new phenotypic data, the later analysis identified candidate immune exposures from TCR beta sequences and the way those sequences occurred across donors. An earlier analysis of approximately 580 of the donors used high-throughput TCR beta sequencing to judge whether each TCR beta V gene segment behaved as functional or pseudogenic. Alongside the repertoire data, information on donor age, sex, ethnicity and CMV serostatus was compiled. Genome-wide SNP genotypes for about 60% of the roughly 700 donors were used in a later genetic analysis, which treated that subset as a discovery cohort. All discovery cohort repertoires had been generated on a single sequencing platform. HLA typing included class I and class II loci at four-digit resolution. Typing coverage varied by locus: roughly 629-640 donors for A, B, C, DRB1 and DQB1; more than 500 for DQA1; over 600 for DPA1; some 470 for DPB1. A handful of DR-DQ haplotypes were handled as single units for association and clustering because linkage in the cohort was strong. Among roughly 370 genotyped donors of the cohort, an average of approximately 250,000 unique TCR beta nucleotide sequences were sequenced per donor, about a sixth of them non-productive.

Library generation was performed with the immunoSEQ multiplex PCR assay. For the multiplex PCR, a mixture combining 60 forward primers for TCR Vbeta segments and 13 reverse primers for TCR Jbeta segments was used. A multiplex PCR assay on genomic DNA amplified the CDR3 region of rearranged TCR beta genes. The amplified TCR beta libraries were sequenced on the Illumina HiSeq System as 87-base-pair reads. Turning to the authors' computational methods: A later analysis counted tens of millions of unique TCR beta chains across the 690 or so repertoires, and 9.5 million to 11 million of these chains were shared by at least two donors. Raw reads were error-corrected and collapsed into unique sequences with a nearest-neighbor algorithm that merged closely related sequences to remove PCR and sequencing errors. CDR3 sequences were aligned to IMGT reference sequences to assign V, D and J gene segments. Each retained sequence needed at least a six-nucleotide match to both a V gene segment and a J gene segment. A rearrangement was called productive if the CDR3 had no stop codons and remained in frame with V and J, and every other rearrangement was called non-productive. CDR3 was defined by IMGT convention, running from the second conserved V-encoded cysteine to the conserved J-encoded phenylalanine. Sequences without an unambiguous match to a single V gene segment were excluded from the earlier analysis of 500 to 700 of the donors. An earlier analysis of 587 of the donors classified V segments as functional when productive rearrangements were above 56.7% and as segregating when the standard deviation between donors was above 5%. A statistical classification framework was built to diagnose cytomegalovirus status from the catalog of TCR beta chain sequences. In a later analysis, V and J genes were assigned by comparing TCR nucleotide sequences against IMGT/GENE-DB human TR gene sequences. The TCRdist pipeline was used in a later analysis to assign CDR3 sequences and most-parsimonious VDJ recombination scenarios. In a later analysis, each TCR beta chain was defined by its CDR3 amino acid sequence together with its V-gene family, and reads without a unique V-gene family were excluded. In a later analysis, some 600 highly shared, low-generation-probability nucleotide sequences were removed to address suspected cross-contamination and a sequencing artifact. In a later analysis, a clonal expansion index was calculated for each public chain from normalized within-repertoire ranks of inferred template counts. Generation probabilities in a later analysis came from a VDJ recombination model fitted to out-of-frame rearrangements, and those results were checked against IGoR. A later analysis scored TCR-TCR, TCR-HLA and TCR-CMV co-occurrence with hypergeometric tests, applying a repertoire-size bias correction to TCR pairs. False discovery rates were estimated in a later analysis by permuting HLA or CMV assignments 20 times. A later analysis grouped co-occurring TCRs with DBSCAN, adding TCRdist sequence similarity when clustering within HLA-allele-positive subsets. Repertoires with fewer than 30,000 or more than 120,000 public chains were left out of co-occurrence clustering, as were roughly five repertoires with anomalous nucleotide sharing. In its TCRdb copy, this immuneACCESS table keeps in-frame sequences only and misses some clones. Where compared with another copy, unresolved V genes explain less than half of these, and the others have no known cause. V and J calls and clone size are those listed in that table; D and trimming were worked out from the DNA. For this sample the table gives 170,000 or so clones, of which approximately 81% were detected only once. Over 2% of the sample is held by the ten biggest clonotypes.

General study outcomes and caveats: In a later analysis, the rate of TCR association differed among HLA loci, with DRB1 alleles having the most associated TCRs and HLA-C alleles having the fewest. Most CMV-associated TCR beta chains appeared to be HLA-restricted in a later analysis, and the HLA associations seemed to be driven largely by CMV exposure. In this cohort, only TCR beta chains were sequenced, and detectable features were limited by the absence of alpha or paired-chain data. In vitro tests confirmed that a few of the cytomegalovirus-associated TCR beta chains recognize cytomegalovirus antigens. Sequencing depth was assumed to be roughly uniform across donors in the presence/absence analyses, though that assumption may not hold. Because HLA typing was unavailable for some donors at each locus, only the typed subset was used in association tests. Because counts were too low, 15 to 20 rarely observed V segments, including chromosome 9 orphons, were excluded from the earlier analysis of roughly 580 of the donors. According to the authors, the approach could potentially be generalized to other disease states and immunological phenotypes. A total of 164 TCR beta chains were listed by the study as associated with cytomegalovirus. In a later analysis, HLA-associated TCR beta chains showed more clonal expansion and lower generation probabilities than non-associated chains that were equally common. When HLA alleles, especially DR and DQ, strongly co-occurred, TCR associations were difficult to assign to individual alleles. Linkage disequilibrium might explain the correlated functional status among segregating V segments, but an unknown experimental factor could not be excluded. The classifier was reported to diagnose cytomegalovirus status with high specificity and sensitivity in both the original cohort and the validation cohort. In a later genetic analysis, a missense DCLRE1C variant was associated with V-gene and J-gene trimming of TCR beta chains, and the association was replicated in an independent cohort. In an earlier analysis of 450 to 750 of the donors, most TCR beta V segments appeared in productive rearrangements about 87% or about 30% of the time, broadly matching IMGT annotations. Across donors, most TCR sequences were observed very rarely, whereas some public TCRs were present in many individuals. A further reported finding was that TCR beta sequences accurately predicted the HLA-A and HLA-B alleles for most subjects in the first cohort. CMV serostatus was the only immune exposure information available for the cohort. According to a later genetic analysis, donors in an Asian-associated ancestry cluster had fewer N-insertions in productive TCRs than the approximately 630-donor mean. Several of the top co-occurrence clusters appeared to be linked to parvovirus B19, influenza, CMV and Epstein-Barr virus, according to a later analysis. A cluster of highly shared sequence variants was judged likely to represent a technical artifact of the sequencing pipeline. At a false discovery rate of 0.05, a later analysis linked some 18,000 TCR beta sequences to specific HLA alleles. The 87-base-pair reads could not distinguish some IMGT-functional V segments, including TRBV6-2 and TRBV6-3, so those segments were excluded.

On this clone: What antigen it recognizes has not been identified. Base qualities are missing; no much larger clone stands one base away.

A distance of 11 bases separates the germline ends of V and J, which lose 0 bases and 2 bases respectively. The CDR1 and CDR2 encoded by the germline V gene (reference sequence) are LNHNV and YYDKDF. CDR3 length: 15 amino acids, cysteine to phenylalanine. The kept DNA is CDR3 alone, 45 bases in frame from the first base. In total, fewer than 750 healthy bone marrow donors made up the cohort. At the time of sampling, all cohort members were nominally healthy, though unrecorded immune exposures were likely present. The donor was CMV seronegative and belonged to the group of roughly 330 seronegative cohort members. Each donor provided a peripheral blood sample, and peripheral blood mononuclear cells were used for TCR beta sequencing. Genomic DNA extraction from the blood cell samples was performed with the Qiagen DNeasy Blood Extraction Kit.

The chain couples TRBV15 to TRBJ2-7, with TRBD2 as a weak D call on 6 bases. Sequenced: PBMCs. The origin of this receptor is a woman under 40 in good health and CMV-seronegative. The DNA sequence is given as TGTGCCACCAGCAGAGATCCTCCGGGAGCCTACGAGCAGTACTTC. Translated, this is CATSRDPPGAYEQYF.